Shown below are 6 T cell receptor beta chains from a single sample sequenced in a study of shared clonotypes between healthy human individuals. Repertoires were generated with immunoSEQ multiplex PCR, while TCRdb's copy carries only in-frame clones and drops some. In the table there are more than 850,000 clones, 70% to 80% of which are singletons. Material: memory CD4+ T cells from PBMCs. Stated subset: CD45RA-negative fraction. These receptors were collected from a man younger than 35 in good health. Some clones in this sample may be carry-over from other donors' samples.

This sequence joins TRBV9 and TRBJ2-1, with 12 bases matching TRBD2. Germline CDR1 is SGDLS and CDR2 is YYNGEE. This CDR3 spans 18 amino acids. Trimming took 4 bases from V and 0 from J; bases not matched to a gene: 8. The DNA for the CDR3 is TGTGCCAGCAGCAAGACTAGCGGGAGAATTCCCTCCTACAATGAGCAGTTCTTC. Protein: CASSKTSGRIPSYNEQFF.

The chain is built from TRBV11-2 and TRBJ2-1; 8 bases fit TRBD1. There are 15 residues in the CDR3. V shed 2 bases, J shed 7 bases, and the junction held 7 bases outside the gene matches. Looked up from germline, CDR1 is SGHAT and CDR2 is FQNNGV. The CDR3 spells CASSLLGQDRNEQFF. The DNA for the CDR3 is TGTGCCAGCAGCTTACTGGGACAGGATAGGAATGAGCAGTTCTTC.

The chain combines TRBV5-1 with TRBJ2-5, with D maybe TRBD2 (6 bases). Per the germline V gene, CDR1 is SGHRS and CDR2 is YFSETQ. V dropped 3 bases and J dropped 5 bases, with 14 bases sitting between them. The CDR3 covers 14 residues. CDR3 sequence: CASSSPTSAETQYF. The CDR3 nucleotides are TGCGCCAGCAGCTCGCCGACTAGTGCTGAGACCCAGTACTTC.

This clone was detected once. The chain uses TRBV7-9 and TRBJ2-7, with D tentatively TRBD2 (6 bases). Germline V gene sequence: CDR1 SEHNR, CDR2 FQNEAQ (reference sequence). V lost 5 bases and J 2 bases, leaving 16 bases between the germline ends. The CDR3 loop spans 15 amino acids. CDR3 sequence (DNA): TGTGCCAGCAGCGCCGGTGGGACTGTTACCTACGAGCAGTACTTC. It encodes CASSAGGTVTYEQYF.

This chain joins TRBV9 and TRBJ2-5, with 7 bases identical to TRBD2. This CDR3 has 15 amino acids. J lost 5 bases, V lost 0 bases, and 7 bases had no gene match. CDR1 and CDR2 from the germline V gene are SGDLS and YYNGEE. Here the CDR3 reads CASSVVPSGYETQYF. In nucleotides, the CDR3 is TGTGCCAGCAGCGTAGTCCCTAGCGGTTACGAGACCCAGTACTTC.

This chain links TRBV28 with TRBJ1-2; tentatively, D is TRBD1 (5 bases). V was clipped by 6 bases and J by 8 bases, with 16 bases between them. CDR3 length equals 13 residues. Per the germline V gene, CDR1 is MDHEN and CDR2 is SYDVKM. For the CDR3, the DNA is TGTGCCAGCAGGCTGGGCAGGGTGTACGGCTACACCTTC. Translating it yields CASRLGRVYGYTF.